The text below deals with one TCR beta chain. Its antigen is currently unknown. TCRdb re-called the 5' RACE reads and gives one entry per CDR3 protein, without DNA. The sample's table shows a few hundred thousand distinct CDR3 sequences. This sample was taken from a study of T cells expressing NK-cell markers. Study as a whole: Within the sequenced cohort of eight donors, seven exhibited HCMV seropositivity and one was seronegative.

CDR3 size: 13 residues. Germline V gene sequence: CDR1 LGHDT, CDR2 YNNKEL (reference sequence). Overall study findings and caveats: For a handful of donors, these clonotypes were likewise the leading ones in the CD3+CD56-NKG2C+ fraction.

The chain joins TRBV3-1 to TRBJ2-7; the D gene TCRdb calls, TRBD1, cannot be checked with no DNA. The sample was blood T cells: a sorted CD56 or NKG2C T cell subset, CD4+ or CD8+ T cells, or bulk PBMC T cells (not recorded which). This receptor was identified in a man younger than 35 in good health. CDR3 loop: CASSQGEGARQYF.